The rows below give T cell receptor beta chains drawn from one sample of a study of CXCR3-negative and CXCR3-positive naive CD8 T cells. TCRdb reprocessed the 5' RACE reads and keeps a single row for each CDR3 protein, giving no DNA. This sample's table has some 50,000 distinct CDR3 sequences. Sequenced sample: naive CXCR3+ CD8+ T cells from blood. The receptors stem from a human donor in good health. Some clones in this sample may be carry-over from other donors' samples. CDR3s include the opening cysteine and the closing phenylalanine or tryptophan.

cdr3_aa	v_call	j_call
CSATTVGLTTDTQYF	TRBV29-1	TRBJ2-3
CASLTVTAGELFF	TRBV5-5	TRBJ2-2
CASQSAVLNGNQPHHF	TRBV7-9	TRBJ1-5
CASSFRGSGEQYF	TRBV6-2/TRBV6-3	TRBJ2-7
CASSQDMGSNTEAFF	TRBV4-3	TRBJ1-1
CSVDNRDRDTGELFF	TRBV29-1	TRBJ2-2
CSARERWTGRNIQYF	TRBV20-1	TRBJ2-4
CASSYGGDTDTQYF	TRBV6-2/TRBV6-3	TRBJ2-3
CSTSGQTGELFF	TRBV29-1	TRBJ2-2
CASSLSAGRNTGELFF	TRBV28	TRBJ2-2
CSAGTGGGGYTF	TRBV29-1	TRBJ1-2
CSVGRGMADTQYF	TRBV29-1	TRBJ2-3
CASSKEGSGANVLTF	TRBV6-2/TRBV6-3	TRBJ2-6
CASSLWPEGFSNQPQHF	TRBV12-3/TRBV12-4	TRBJ1-5
CASSSGYTDTQYF	TRBV4-3	TRBJ2-3
CSARDFYRQPLSYGYTF	TRBV20-1	TRBJ1-2
CASTSWGNQPQHF	TRBV19	TRBJ1-5
CSVELSRVGNSYEQYF	TRBV29-1	TRBJ2-7
CSITGGSSYEQYF	TRBV29-1	TRBJ2-7
CASSPPSREVYNEQFF	TRBV11-2	TRBJ2-1
CASKRDRLEETQYF	TRBV12-3/TRBV12-4	TRBJ2-5
CASSHPGLGYEQYF	TRBV6-2/TRBV6-3	TRBJ2-7